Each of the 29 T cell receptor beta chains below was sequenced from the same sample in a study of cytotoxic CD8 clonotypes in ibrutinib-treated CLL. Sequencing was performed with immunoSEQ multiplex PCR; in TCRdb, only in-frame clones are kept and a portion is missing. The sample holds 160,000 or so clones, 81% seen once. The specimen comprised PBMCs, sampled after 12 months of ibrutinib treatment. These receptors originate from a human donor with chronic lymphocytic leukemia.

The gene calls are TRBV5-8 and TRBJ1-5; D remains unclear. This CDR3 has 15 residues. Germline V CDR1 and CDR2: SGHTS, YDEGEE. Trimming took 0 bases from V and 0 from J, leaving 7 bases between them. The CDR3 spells CASSLGRSSNQPQHF. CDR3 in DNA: TGTGCCAGCAGCTTGGGACGGTCTAGCAATCAGCCCCAGCATTTT.

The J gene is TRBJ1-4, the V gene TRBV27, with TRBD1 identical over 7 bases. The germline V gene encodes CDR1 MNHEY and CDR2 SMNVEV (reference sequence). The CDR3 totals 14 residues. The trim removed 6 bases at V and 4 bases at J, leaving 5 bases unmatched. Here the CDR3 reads CASSFRDSNEKLFF. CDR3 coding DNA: TGTGCCAGCAGCTTCCGGGACAGTAATGAAAAACTGTTTTTT.

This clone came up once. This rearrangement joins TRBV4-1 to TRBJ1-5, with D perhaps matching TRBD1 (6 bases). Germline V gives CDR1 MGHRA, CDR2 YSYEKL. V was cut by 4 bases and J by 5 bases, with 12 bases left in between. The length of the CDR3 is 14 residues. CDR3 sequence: CASSLIAGDQPQHF. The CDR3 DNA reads TGCGCCAGCAGCCTCATTGCAGGGGATCAGCCCCAGCATTTT.

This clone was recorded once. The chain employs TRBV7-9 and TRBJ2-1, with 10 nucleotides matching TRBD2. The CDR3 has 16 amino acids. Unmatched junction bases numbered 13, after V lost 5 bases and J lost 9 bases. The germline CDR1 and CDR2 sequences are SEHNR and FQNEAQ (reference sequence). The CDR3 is CASSSTLAGEVIEQFF. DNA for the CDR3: TGTGCCAGCAGCAGTACTCTAGCGGGAGAGGTTATTGAGCAGTTCTTC.

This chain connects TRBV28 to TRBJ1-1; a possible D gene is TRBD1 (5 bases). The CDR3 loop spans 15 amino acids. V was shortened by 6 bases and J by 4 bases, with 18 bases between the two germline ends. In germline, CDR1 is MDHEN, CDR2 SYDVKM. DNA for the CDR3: TGTGCCAGCAGGGGGGTGAGGGTTCGGCTCACTGAAGCTTTCTTT. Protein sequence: CASRGVRVRLTEAFF.

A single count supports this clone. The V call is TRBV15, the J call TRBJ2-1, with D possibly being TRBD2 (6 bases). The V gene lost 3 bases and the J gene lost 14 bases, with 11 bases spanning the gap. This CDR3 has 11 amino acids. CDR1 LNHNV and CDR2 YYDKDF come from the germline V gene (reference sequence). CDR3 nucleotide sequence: TGTGCCACCAGCAGGGACTACGGGGAGTTCTTC. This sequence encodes CATSRDYGEFF.

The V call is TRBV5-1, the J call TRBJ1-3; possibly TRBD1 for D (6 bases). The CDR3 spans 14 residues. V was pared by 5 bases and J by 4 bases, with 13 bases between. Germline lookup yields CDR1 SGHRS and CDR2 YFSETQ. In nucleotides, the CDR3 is TGCGCCAGCAGACCGGACAGCACAGGAAACACCATATATTTT. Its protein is CASRPDSTGNTIYF.

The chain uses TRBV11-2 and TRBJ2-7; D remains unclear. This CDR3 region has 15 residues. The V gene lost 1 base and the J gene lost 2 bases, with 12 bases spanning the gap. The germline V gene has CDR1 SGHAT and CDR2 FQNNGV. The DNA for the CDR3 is TGTGCCAGCAGCTTAGTATCTGGCGTACCCTACGAGCAGTACTTC. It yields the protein CASSLVSGVPYEQYF.

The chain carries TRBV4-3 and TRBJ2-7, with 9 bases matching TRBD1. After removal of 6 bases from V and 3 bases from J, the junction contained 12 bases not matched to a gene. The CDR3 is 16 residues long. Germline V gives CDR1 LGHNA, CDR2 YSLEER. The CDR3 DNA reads TGCGCCAGCAGACCGGACCCCGGGACAGGGCTCTACGAGCAGTACTTC. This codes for CASRPDPGTGLYEQYF.

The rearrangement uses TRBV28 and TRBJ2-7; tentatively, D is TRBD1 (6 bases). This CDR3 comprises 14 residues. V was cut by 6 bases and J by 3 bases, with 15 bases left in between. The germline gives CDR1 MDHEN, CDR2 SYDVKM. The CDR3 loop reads CASRYQGTLYEQYF. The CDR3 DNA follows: TGTGCCAGCAGGTACCAGGGGACCCTCTACGAGCAGTACTTC.

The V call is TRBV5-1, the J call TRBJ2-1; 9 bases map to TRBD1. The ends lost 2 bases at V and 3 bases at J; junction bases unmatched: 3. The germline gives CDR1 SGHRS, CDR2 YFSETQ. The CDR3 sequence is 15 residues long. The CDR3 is CASSFGTGLYNEQFF. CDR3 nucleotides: TGCGCCAGCAGCTTCGGGACAGGGCTCTACAATGAGCAGTTCTTC.

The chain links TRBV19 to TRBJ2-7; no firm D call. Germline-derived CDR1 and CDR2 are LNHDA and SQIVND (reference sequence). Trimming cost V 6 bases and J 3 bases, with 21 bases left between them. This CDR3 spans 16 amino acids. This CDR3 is CASRKSVSSSVYEQYF. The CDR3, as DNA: TGTGCCAGTAGGAAATCGGTCTCTTCATCAGTCTACGAGCAGTACTTC.

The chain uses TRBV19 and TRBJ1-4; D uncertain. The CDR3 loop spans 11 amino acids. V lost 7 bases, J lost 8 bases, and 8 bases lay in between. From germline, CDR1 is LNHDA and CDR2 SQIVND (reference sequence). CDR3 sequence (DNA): TGTGCCAGTACGTTTCGCGAAAAACTGTTTTTT. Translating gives CASTFREKLFF.

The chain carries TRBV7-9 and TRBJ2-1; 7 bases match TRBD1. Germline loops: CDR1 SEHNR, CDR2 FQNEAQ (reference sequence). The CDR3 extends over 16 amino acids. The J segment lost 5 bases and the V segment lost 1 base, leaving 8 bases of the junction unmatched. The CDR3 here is CASSLVTGAHNNEQFF. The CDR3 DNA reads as TGTGCCAGCAGCTTAGTTACAGGGGCCCACAACAATGAGCAGTTCTTC.

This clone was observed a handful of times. The CDR3, as DNA: TGTGCCAGCACAATGGGAGGTCAGCCCCAGCATTTT. Amino acids: CASTMGGQPQHF. This chain joins TRBV2 and TRBJ1-5, with D unresolved. CDR1 is SNHLY and CDR2 is FYNNEI in the germline V gene. This CDR3 has 12 amino acids. V dropped 7 bases and J dropped 6 bases, with 10 bases sitting between them.

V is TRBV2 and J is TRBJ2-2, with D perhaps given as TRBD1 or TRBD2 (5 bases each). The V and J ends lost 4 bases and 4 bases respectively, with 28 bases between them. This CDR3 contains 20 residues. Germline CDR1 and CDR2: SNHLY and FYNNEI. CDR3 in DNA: TGTGCCAGCAGTGGGGGCCCGTATGCTGCGGGCAGGGAGTCCACCGGGGAGCTGTTTTTT. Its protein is CASSGGPYAAGRESTGELFF.

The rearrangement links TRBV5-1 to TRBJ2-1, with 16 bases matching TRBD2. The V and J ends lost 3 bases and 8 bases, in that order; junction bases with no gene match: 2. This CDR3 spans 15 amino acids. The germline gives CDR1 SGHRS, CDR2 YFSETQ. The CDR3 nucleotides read TGCGCCAGCAGCTCGGGACTAGCGGGAGGGCATGAGCAGTTCTTC. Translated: CASSSGLAGGHEQFF. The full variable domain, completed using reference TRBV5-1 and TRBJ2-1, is KAGVTQTPRYLIKTRGQQVTLSCSPISGHRSVSWYQQTPGQGLQFLFEYFSETQRNKGNFPGRFSGRQFSNSRSEMNVSTLELGDSALYLCASSSGLAGGHEQFFGPGTRLTVL.

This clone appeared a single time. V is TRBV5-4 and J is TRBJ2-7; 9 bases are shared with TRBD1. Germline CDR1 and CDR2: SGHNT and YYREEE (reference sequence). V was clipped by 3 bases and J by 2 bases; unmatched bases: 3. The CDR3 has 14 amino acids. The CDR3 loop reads CASSWGQGAYEQYF. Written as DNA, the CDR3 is TGTGCCAGCAGCTGGGGACAGGGAGCCTACGAGCAGTACTTC.

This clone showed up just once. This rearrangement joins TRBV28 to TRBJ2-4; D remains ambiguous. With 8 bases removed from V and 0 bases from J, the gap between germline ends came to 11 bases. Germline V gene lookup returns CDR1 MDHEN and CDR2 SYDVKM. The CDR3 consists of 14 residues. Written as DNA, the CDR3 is TGTGCCAGCCTATCGGGTTTAGCCAAAAACATTCAGTACTTC. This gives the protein CASLSGLAKNIQYF.

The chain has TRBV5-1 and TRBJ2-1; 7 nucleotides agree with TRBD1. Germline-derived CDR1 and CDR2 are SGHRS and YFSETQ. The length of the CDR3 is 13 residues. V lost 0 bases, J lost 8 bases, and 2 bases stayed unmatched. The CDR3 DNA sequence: TGCGCCAGCAGCTTGGGCGACAGGGATGAGCAGTTCTTC. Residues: CASSLGDRDEQFF.

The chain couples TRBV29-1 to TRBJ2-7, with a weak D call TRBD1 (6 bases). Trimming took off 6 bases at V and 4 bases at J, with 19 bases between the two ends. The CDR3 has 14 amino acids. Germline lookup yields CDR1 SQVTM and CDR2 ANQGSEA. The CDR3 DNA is TGCAGCGTCGAACTGACAGGAATTACTTACGAGCAGTACTTC. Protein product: CSVELTGITYEQYF.

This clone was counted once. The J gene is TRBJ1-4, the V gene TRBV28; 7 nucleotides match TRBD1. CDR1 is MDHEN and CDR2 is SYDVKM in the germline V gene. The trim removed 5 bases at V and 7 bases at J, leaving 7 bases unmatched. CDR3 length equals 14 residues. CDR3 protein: CASSKYRGVEKLFF. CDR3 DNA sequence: TGTGCCAGCAGTAAATACAGGGGAGTTGAAAAACTGTTTTTT.

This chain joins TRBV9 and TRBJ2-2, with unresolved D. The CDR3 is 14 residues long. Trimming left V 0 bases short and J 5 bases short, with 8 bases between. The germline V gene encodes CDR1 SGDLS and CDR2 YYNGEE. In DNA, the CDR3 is TGTGCCAGCAGCGTAGAGGGTCGGACCGGGGAGCTGTTTTTT. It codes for CASSVEGRTGELFF.

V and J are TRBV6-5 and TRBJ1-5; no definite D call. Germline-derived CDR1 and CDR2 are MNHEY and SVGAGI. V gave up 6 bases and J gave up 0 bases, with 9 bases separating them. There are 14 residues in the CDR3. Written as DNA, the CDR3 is TGTGCCAGCAGCCGAGACACTAGCAATCAGCCCCAGCATTTT. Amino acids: CASSRDTSNQPQHF.

Here the CDR3 DNA reads TGTGCCAGCAGTGAAAAAGAAAAAGGGGGCTACGAGCAGTACTTC. This sequence encodes CASSEKEKGGYEQYF. The chain joins TRBV6-1 to TRBJ2-7; maybe TRBD1 (6 bases). The CDR3 has 15 amino acids. Germline V lookup: CDR1 MNHNS, CDR2 SASEGT. V lost 2 bases and J lost 3, with 14 bases in between.

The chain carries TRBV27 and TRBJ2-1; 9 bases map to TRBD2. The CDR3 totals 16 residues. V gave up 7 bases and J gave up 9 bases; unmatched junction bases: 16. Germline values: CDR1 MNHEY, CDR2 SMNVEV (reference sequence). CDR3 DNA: TGTGCCAGCAACTCGGCGGGCGGGAGGGCCATTGGTGAGCAGTTCTTC. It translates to CASNSAGGRAIGEQFF.

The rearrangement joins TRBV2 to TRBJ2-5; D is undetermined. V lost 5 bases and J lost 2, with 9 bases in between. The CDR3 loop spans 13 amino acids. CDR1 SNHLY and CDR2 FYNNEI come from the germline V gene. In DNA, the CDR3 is TGTGCCAGCAGTCGAGACTCACAAGAGACCCAGTACTTC. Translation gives CASSRDSQETQYF.

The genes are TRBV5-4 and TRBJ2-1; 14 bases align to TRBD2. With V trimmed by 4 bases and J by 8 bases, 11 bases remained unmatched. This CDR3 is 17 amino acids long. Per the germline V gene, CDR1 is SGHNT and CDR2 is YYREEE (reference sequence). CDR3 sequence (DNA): TGTGCCAGCAGCAAAGGGACTAGCGGGAGTCTAGGGTATGAGCAGTTCTTC. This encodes CASSKGTSGSLGYEQFF. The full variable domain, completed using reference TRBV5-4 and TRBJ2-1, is ETGVTQSPTHLIKTRGQQVTLRCSSQSGHNTVSWYQQALGQGPQFIFQYYREEENGRGNFPPRFSGLQFPNYSSELNVNALELDDSALYLCASSKGTSGSLGYEQFFGPGTRLTVL.

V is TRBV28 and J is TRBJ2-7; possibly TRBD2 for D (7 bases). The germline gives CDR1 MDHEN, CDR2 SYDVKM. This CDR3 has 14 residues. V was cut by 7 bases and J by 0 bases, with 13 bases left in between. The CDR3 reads CASIKGGNSYEQYF. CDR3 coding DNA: TGTGCCAGCATTAAGGGGGGGAACTCCTACGAGCAGTACTTC.